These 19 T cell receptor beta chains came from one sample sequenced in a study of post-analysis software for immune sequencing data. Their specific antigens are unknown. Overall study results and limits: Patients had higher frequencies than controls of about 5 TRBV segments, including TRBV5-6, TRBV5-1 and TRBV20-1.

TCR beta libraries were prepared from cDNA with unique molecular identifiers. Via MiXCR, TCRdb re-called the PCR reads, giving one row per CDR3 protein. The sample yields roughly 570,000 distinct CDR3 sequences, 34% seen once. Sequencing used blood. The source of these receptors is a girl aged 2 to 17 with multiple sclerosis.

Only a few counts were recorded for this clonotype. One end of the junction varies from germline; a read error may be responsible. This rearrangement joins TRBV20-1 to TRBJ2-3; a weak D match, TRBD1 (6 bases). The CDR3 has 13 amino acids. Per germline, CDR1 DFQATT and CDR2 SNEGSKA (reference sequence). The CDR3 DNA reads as TGCAGTGCCCCGGCGGCAGGGGCAGATACGCGGTATTTT. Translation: CSAPAAGADTRYF.

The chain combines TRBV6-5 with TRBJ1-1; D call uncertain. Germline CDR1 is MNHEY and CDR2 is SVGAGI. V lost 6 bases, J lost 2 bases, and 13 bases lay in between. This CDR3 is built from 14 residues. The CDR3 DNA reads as TGTGCCAGCAGCGAACTACAGCTAAACACTGAAGCTTTCTTT. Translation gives CASSELQLNTEAFF.

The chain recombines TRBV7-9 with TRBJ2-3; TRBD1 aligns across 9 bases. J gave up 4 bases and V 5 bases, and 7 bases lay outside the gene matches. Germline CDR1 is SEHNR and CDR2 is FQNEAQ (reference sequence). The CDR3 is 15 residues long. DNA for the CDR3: TGTGCCAGCAGCCCTGGGACAGGGCGCGCAGATACGCAGTATTTT. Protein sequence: CASSPGTGRADTQYF.

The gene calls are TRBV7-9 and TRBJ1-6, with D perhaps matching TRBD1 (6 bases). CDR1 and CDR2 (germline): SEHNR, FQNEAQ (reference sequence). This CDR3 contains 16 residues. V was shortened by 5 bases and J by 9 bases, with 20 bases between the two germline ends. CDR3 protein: CASSPPRGHGGSPLHF. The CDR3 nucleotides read TGTGCCAGCAGCCCCCCTCGGGGACACGGGGGTTCACCCCTCCACTTT.

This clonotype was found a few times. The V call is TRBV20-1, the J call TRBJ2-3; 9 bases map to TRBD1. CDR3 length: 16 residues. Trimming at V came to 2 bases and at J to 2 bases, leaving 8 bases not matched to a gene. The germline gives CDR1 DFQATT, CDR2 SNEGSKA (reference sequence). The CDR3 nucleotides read TGCAGTGCTAGAAGCCCCGGGACAGGGATCACAGATACGCAGTATTTT. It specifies CSARSPGTGITDTQYF.

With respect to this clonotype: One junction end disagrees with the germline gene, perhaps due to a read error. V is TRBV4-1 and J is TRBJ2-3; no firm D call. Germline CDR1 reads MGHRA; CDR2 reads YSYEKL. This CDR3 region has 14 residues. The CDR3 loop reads CTSSHGSYTDTQYF. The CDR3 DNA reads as TGCACCAGCAGCCATGGGTCCTACACAGATACGCAGTATTTT.

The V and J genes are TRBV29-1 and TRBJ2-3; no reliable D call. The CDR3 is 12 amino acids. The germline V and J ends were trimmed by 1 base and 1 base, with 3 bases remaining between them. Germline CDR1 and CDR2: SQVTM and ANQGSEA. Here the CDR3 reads CSVEGGTDTQYF. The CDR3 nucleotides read TGCAGCGTTGAAGGCGGCACAGATACGCAGTATTTT.

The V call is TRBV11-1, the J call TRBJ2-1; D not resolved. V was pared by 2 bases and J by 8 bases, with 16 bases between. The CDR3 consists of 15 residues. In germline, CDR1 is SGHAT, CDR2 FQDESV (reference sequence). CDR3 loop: CASSLLVRLYDEQFF. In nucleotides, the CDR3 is TGTGCCAGCAGCTTATTGGTTAGACTTTACGATGAGCAGTTCTTC.

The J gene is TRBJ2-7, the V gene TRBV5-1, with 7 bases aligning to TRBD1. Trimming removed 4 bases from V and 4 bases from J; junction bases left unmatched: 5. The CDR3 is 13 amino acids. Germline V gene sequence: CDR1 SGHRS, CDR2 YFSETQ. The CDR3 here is CASSPQGEYEQYF. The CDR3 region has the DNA TGCGCCAGCAGCCCTCAGGGGGAGTACGAGCAGTACTTC.

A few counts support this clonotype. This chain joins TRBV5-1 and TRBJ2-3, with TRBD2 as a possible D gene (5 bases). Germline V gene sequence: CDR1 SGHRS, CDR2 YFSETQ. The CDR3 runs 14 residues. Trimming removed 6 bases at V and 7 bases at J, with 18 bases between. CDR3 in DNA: TGCGCCAGCACGGAGGCCACGGTTTCGTATACGCAGTATTTT. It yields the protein CASTEATVSYTQYF.

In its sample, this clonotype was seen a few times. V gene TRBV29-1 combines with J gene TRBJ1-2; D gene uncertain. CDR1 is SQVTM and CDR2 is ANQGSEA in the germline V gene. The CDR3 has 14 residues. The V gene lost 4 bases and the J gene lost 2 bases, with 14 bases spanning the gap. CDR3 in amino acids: CSVGAQSTNYGYTF. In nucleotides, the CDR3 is TGCAGCGTTGGAGCCCAATCCACCAACTATGGCTACACCTTC. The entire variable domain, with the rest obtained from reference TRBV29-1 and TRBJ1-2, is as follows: SAVISQKPSRDICQRGTSLTIQCQVDSQVTMMFWYRQQPGQSLTLIATANQGSEATYESGFVIDKFPISRPNLTFSTLTVSNMSPEDSSIYLCSVGAQSTNYGYTFGSGTRLTVV.

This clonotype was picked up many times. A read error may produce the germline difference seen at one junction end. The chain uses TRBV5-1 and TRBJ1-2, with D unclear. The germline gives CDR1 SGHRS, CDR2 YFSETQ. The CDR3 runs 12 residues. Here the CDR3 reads CASSLGDYGYTF. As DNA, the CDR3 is TGTGCCAGCAGTTTAGGCGACTATGGCTACACCTTC. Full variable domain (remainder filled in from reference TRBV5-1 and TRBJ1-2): KAGVTQTPRYLIKTRGQQVTLSCSPISGHRSVSWYQQTPGQGLQFLFEYFSETQRNKGNFPGRFSGRQFSNSRSEMNVSTLELGDSALYLCASSLGDYGYTFGSGTRLTVV.

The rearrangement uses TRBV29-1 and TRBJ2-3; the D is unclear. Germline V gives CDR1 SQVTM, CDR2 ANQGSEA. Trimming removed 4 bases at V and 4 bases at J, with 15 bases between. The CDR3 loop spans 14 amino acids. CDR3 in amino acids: CSVGPSGRADTQYF. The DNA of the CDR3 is TGCAGCGTTGGCCCCTCGGGTAGGGCAGATACGCAGTATTTT.

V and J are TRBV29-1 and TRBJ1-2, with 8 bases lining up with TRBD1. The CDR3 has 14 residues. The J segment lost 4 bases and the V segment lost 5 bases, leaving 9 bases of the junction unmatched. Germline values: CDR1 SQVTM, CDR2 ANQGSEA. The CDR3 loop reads CSVLGQGPSYGYTF. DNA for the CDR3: TGCAGCGTTCTAGGACAGGGACCCAGCTATGGCTACACCTTC.

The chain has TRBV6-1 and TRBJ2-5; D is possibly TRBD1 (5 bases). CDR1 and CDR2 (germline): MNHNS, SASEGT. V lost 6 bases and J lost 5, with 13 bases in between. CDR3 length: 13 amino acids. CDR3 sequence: CASSGPRAETQYF. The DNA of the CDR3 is TGTGCCAGCAGCGGGCCCAGGGCGGAGACCCAGTACTTC.

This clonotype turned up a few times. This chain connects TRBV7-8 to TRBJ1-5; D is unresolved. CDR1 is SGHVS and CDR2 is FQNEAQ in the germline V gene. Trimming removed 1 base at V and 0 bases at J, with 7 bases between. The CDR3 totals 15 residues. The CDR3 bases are TGTGCCAGCAGCTTAGGCCGGGCTAGCAATCAGCCCCAGCATTTT. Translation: CASSLGRASNQPQHF.

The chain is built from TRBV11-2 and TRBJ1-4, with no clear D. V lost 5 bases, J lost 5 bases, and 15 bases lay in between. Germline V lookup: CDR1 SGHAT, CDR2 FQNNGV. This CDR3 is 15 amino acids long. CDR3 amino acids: CASSPRRGTNEKLFF. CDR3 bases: TGTGCCAGCAGCCCTAGGCGGGGTACAAATGAAAAACTGTTTTTT. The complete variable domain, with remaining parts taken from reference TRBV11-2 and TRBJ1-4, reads EAGVAQSPRYKIIEKRQSVAFWCNPISGHATLYWYQQILGQGPKLLIQFQNNGVVDDSQLPKDRFSAERLKGVDSTLKIQPAKLEDSAVYLCASSPRRGTNEKLFFGSGTQLSVL.

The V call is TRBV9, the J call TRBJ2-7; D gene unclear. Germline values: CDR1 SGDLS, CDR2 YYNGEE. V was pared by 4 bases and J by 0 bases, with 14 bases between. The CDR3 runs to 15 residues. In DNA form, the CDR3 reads TGTGCCAGCAGCCCCCCGTTAGGAAGCTCCTACGAGCAGTACTTC. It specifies CASSPPLGSSYEQYF.

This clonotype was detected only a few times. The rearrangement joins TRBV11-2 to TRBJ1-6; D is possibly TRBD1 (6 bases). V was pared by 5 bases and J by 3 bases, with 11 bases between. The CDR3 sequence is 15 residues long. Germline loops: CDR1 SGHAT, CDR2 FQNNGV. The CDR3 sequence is CASSPTQGYNSPLHF. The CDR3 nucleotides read TGTGCCAGCAGCCCAACACAGGGCTATAATTCACCCCTCCACTTT.